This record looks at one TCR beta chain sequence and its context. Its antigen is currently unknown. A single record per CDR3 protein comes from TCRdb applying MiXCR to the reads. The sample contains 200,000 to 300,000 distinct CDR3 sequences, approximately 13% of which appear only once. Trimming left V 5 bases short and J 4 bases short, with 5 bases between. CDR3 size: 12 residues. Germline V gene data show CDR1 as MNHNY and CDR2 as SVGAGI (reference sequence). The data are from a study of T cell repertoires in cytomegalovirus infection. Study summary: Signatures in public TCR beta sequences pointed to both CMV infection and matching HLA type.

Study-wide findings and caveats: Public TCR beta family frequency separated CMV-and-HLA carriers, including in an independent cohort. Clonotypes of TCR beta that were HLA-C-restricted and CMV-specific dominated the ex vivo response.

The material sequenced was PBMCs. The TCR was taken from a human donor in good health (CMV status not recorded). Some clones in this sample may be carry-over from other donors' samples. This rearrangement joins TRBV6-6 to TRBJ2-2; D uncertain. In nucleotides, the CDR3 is TGTGCCAGCAGTGGCAGCACCGGGGAGCTGTTTTTT. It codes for CASSGSTGELFF.